What follows describes a single T cell receptor beta chain. The antigen remains unidentified. Germline CDR1 SGHAT, CDR2 FQNNGV. CDR3 length: 14 amino acids. A J-beta primer mix and a sample-barcoded 5' primer were used in a second PCR of about 6 to 12 cycles. Every cDNA molecule carried a tag from a template-switch adaptor bearing 12 random nucleotides. One entry per CDR3 protein, called by TCRdb with MiXCR from the 5' RACE reads. Here the sample spans over 950,000 distinct CDR3 sequences, about two fifths being singletons. This record belongs to a study of blood T cells in healthy people across ages. Study-level points and caveats: PBMCs left unsorted prevented a conclusive naive versus antigen-experienced comparison.

The TCR sequence derives from a man between 18 and 35 years old in good health. Source material: blood. V gene TRBV11-2 combines with J gene TRBJ2-4; D may be TRBD1 (5 bases). The last part of the DNA fits TRBJ2-7 better; the J call may be wrong. The CDR3: CASNHQGGPYEQYF. In DNA form, the CDR3 reads TGTGCCAGCAATCACCAGGGTGGTCCCTACGAGCAGTACTTC.